This paragraph reports one T cell receptor beta chain. What it binds is not known. These data come from a study of cytomegalovirus exposure and HLA in healthy donors. Study-level background: Approximately 180 million T cells yielded 110 million or so unique TCR beta sequences in earlier analysis. Broader study findings: Most observed TCR sequences were rare, whereas some public TCRs were detected in many donors. It was only CMV serostatus that was available as immune exposure information.

Germline V lookup: CDR1 SQVTM, CDR2 ANQGSEA. J gave up 7 bases and V 3 bases, and 10 bases lay outside the gene matches. The CDR3 has 15 residues. Each of the donors was a healthy bone marrow donor. The PCR used 60 Vbeta and 13 Jbeta primers. Only in-frame clones appear in the TCRdb table, and some are missing; sequencing was by immunoSEQ multiplex PCR. This sample carries under 150,000 clones, around 84% of them seen once, and the ten largest clones take 2.7%. This receptor was obtained from a middle-aged man in good health and CMV-seronegative. The chain uses TRBV29-1 and TRBJ1-2; 11 bases agree with TRBD1. Sequences were obtained from PBMCs. The CDR3 loop is CSVEGGQGVYSGYTF. The CDR3 DNA reads TGCAGCGTTGAGGGGGGACAGGGGGTTTATTCTGGCTACACCTTC.